The 26 T cell receptor beta chains below all came from one sample that was sequenced in a study of blood T cells in healthy people across ages. Together with a sample-barcoded 5' primer, a J-beta primer mix was included in a second PCR lasting about 6 to 12 cycles. One entry per CDR3 protein, called by TCRdb with MiXCR from the 5' RACE reads. The repertoire holds around 1.5 million distinct CDR3 sequences, around 39% seen once, with 7.9% in the top ten. Specimen: blood. These receptors all stem from a young woman in good health.

This clonotype has only a few counts. V is TRBV21-1 and J is TRBJ2-7. TRBV21-1 is reported as a pseudogene. The CDR3 has 14 residues. CDR3 DNA sequence: TGTGCCAGCCATGTTGGACAGGGCCCCTACGAGCAGTACTTC. Translation gives CASHVGQGPYEQYF.

In this sample, this clonotype turned up a few times. The chain links TRBV15 to TRBJ2-1; D is unresolved. This CDR3 is built from 17 residues. The germline V and J ends were trimmed by 2 bases and 0 bases, with 14 bases remaining between them. CDR1 and CDR2 (germline): LNHNV, YYDKDF (reference sequence). Here the CDR3 DNA reads TGTGCCACCAGCAGAAGGACCGCCGCGAGCTCCTACAATGAGCAGTTCTTC. This codes for CATSRRTAASSYNEQFF. Filled out from reference TRBV15 and TRBJ2-1, the complete variable domain reads DAMVIQNPRYQVTQFGKPVTLSCSQTLNHNVMYWYQQKSSQAPKLLFHYYDKDFNNEADTPDNFQSRRPNTSFCFLDIRSPGLGDTAMYLCATSRRTAASSYNEQFFGPGTRLTVL.

The genes are TRBV3-1 and TRBJ2-4, with D perhaps matching TRBD1 (5 bases). In germline, CDR1 is LGHDT, CDR2 YNNKEL (reference sequence). The CDR3 loop spans 17 amino acids. V was pared by 3 bases and J by 0 bases, with 15 bases between. This CDR3 reads CASSQFRQSKAKNIQYF. The CDR3 DNA reads as TGTGCCAGCAGCCAGTTCCGACAGTCCAAAGCCAAAAACATTCAGTACTTC.

Points on this clonotype: One end of the junction fails to match germline, which may point to a read error. This chain links TRBV9 with TRBJ1-2; D is possibly TRBD1 (5 bases). The CDR3 consists of 18 residues. Germline CDR1 reads SGDLS; CDR2 reads YYNGEE. CDR3 in amino acids: CASSPQMGGDEGLYSYTF. DNA of the CDR3: TGTGCCAGCAGCCCACAAATGGGGGGGGACGAGGGACTCTATAGCTACACCTTC.

The chain carries TRBV6-4 and TRBJ1-1, with D uncertain. This CDR3 region has 13 residues. V was trimmed by 3 bases and J by 1 base, leaving 6 bases between them. Germline values: CDR1 MRHNA, CDR2 SNTAGT. The CDR3 loop is CASSESRNTEAFF. CDR3 nucleotide sequence: TGTGCCAGCAGTGAAAGTCGGAACACTGAAGCTTTCTTT.

This clonotype was counted between two and nine times. The chain uses TRBV14 and TRBJ1-6; maybe TRBD1 (5 bases). The germline V gene has CDR1 SGHDN and CDR2 FVKESK. Trimming left V 0 bases short and J 2 bases short, with 14 bases between. This CDR3 is built from 18 residues. The CDR3 region is CASSQDLRGMTYNSPLHF. DNA of the CDR3: TGTGCCAGCAGCCAAGATTTGCGGGGGATGACCTATAATTCACCCCTCCACTTT.

The chain joins TRBV5-1 to TRBJ2-5; the match to TRBD2 covers 11 bases. Losses at the gene ends were 3 bases for V and 9 bases for J; bases not matched to a gene: 10. The length of the CDR3 is 15 residues. Germline V lookup: CDR1 SGHRS, CDR2 YFSETQ. The CDR3 DNA is TGCGCCAGCAGCTCGCCCGGGACTAGCGGACAGGCCCAGTACTTC. Its protein product is CASSSPGTSGQAQYF.

In nucleotides, the CDR3 is TGCGCCGCCCACGGTGACAATGAGCAGTTCTTC. Its protein is CAAHGDNEQFF. The genes are TRBV10-2 and TRBJ2-1; D gene uncertain. From germline, CDR1 is WSHSY and CDR2 SAAADI. Trimming removed 11 bases from V and 5 bases from J, with 10 bases in between. The CDR3 totals 11 residues.

This clonotype is a singleton in its sample. The rearrangement links TRBV20-1 to TRBJ2-5; TRBD2 matches at 11 bases. The CDR3 runs 13 residues. Germline values: CDR1 DFQATT, CDR2 SNEGSKA (reference sequence). V shed 5 bases, J shed 5 bases, and the junction held 4 bases outside the gene matches. This chain's CDR3 is CSAGTSGGETQYF. CDR3 bases: TGCAGTGCTGGGACTAGCGGTGGGGAGACCCAGTACTTC.

In its sample, this clonotype was seen a few times. The chain carries TRBV18 and TRBJ2-1, with TRBD2 matching over 9 bases. The CDR3 is 16 residues long. The germline V gene encodes CDR1 KGHSH and CDR2 LQKENI. The V and J ends lost 1 base and 3 bases, in that order; junction bases with no gene match: 4. In DNA form, the CDR3 reads TGTGCCAGCTCACCACTAGCGGGAGTGGTCTACAATGAGCAGTTCTTC. This sequence encodes CASSPLAGVVYNEQFF.

A few counts support this clonotype. This chain links TRBV6-2 or TRBV6-3 with TRBJ2-3, with D perhaps TRBD2 (5 bases). Germline CDR1 and CDR2: MNHEY and SVGEGT. V lost 0 bases, J lost 2 bases, and 15 bases lay in between. This CDR3 is 17 amino acids long. The CDR3 spells CASSYSRTEDFTDTQYF. For the CDR3, the DNA is TGTGCCAGCAGTTACTCGCGGACGGAGGATTTCACAGATACGCAGTATTTT.

This clonotype was observed a few times. The chain links TRBV25-1 to TRBJ1-1, with a weak D call TRBD1 (6 bases). V was pared by 6 bases and J by 1 base, with 9 bases between. This CDR3 contains 13 residues. Germline assignment: CDR1 MGHDK and CDR2 SYGVNS. The CDR3 reads CASRRTENTEAFF. As DNA, the CDR3 is TGTGCCAGCAGGAGGACAGAGAACACTGAAGCTTTCTTT.

The V and J genes are TRBV7-8 and TRBJ2-5; D is perhaps TRBD1 (6 bases). Per the germline V gene, CDR1 is SGHVS and CDR2 is FQNEAQ. The CDR3 sequence is 15 residues long. Trimming removed 5 bases at V and 2 bases at J, with 15 bases between. In nucleotides, the CDR3 is TGTGCCAGCAGCCTACGCCTACAGGGTCAAGAGACCCAGTACTTC. It codes for CASSLRLQGQETQYF.

The chain carries TRBV3-1 and TRBJ1-1; D gene uncertain. V was pared by 0 bases and J by 12 bases, with 11 bases between. The CDR3 has 12 residues. In germline, CDR1 is LGHDT, CDR2 YNNKEL (reference sequence). In DNA, the CDR3 is TGTGCCAGCAGCCAAGACCGCAGGTACTCTTTCTTT. Translation gives CASSQDRRYSFF.

CDR3 residues: CASSAQGISEAFF. CDR3 bases: TGTGCCAGCAGCGCACAGGGAATCTCTGAAGCTTTCTTT. The chain carries TRBV9 and TRBJ1-1; a weak D match, TRBD1 (6 bases). The CDR3 spans 13 residues. Deletions cut 3 bases from V and 6 bases from J, with 12 bases between. Germline loops: CDR1 SGDLS, CDR2 YYNGEE.

This clonotype was detected a few times. The chain carries TRBV12-3 or TRBV12-4 and TRBJ2-7, with D perhaps being TRBD1 or TRBD2 (5 bases each). The end of the DNA is better explained by TRBJ2-5, so the J call may be wrong. The CDR3 extends over 14 amino acids. The CDR3 region is CASSRDPAWETQYF. CDR3 DNA: TGTGCCAGCAGTCGGGACCCGGCCTGGGAGACCCAGTACTTC.

This chain uses TRBV6-5 with TRBJ1-2; 8 nucleotides match TRBD1. Unmatched junction bases numbered 12, after V lost 4 bases and J lost 8 bases. In germline, CDR1 is MNHEY, CDR2 SVGAGI. This CDR3 is built from 15 residues. CDR3 coding DNA: TGTGCCAGCAGTTTCCGCGGGACAGGTCTGACCGGCTACACCTTC. It encodes CASSFRGTGLTGYTF.

The rearrangement links TRBV29-1 to TRBJ2-3; D not resolved. This CDR3 spans 13 amino acids. Germline V gives CDR1 SQVTM, CDR2 ANQGSEA. Trimming pared 3 bases from V and 0 bases from J, leaving 7 bases between. In DNA form, the CDR3 reads TGCAGCGTTGATCCCCAGAGCACAGATACGCAGTATTTT. Its protein product is CSVDPQSTDTQYF.

This sequence joins TRBV5-6 and TRBJ2-7; TRBD2 agrees at 13 bases. Germline V lookup: CDR1 SGHDT, CDR2 YYEEEE. This CDR3 has 16 amino acids. After removal of 3 bases from V and 4 bases from J, the junction contained 7 bases not matched to a gene. CDR3 coding DNA: TGTGCCAGCAGCTCTGGACTAGCGGGAGTAGAATACGAGCAGTACTTC. Protein product: CASSSGLAGVEYEQYF.

V gene TRBV6-5 combines with J gene TRBJ2-5; 10 bases fit TRBD2. Germline lookup yields CDR1 MNHEY and CDR2 SVGAGI. The V and J ends lost 0 bases and 11 bases, in that order; junction bases with no gene match: 12. CDR3 length: 16 residues. The CDR3 region has the DNA TGTGCCAGCAGTTACTCCCAGCGGGAGGGATTCAATGAGCAGTACTTC. Its protein is CASSYSQREGFNEQYF.

The chain has TRBV5-5 and TRBJ2-7; D perhaps matches TRBD2 (6 bases). CDR3 length: 15 amino acids. CDR1 is SGHKS, CDR2 YYEKEE, per germline (reference sequence). The V end was cut by 2 bases, the J end by 3 bases, with 15 bases between. CDR3 nucleotide sequence: TGTGCCAGCAGCTTAGGGAGACGGGAGATCTACGAGCAGTACTTC. Translating gives CASSLGRREIYEQYF.

The table lists this clonotype with a few counts. The chain links TRBV6-1 to TRBJ2-1; D not resolved. Germline CDR1 and CDR2: MNHNS and SASEGT. The length of the CDR3 is 17 residues. The ends were cut back, 8 bases at V and 0 bases at J, with 20 bases in the middle. The DNA for the CDR3 is TGTGCCAGCCCGGACGTCAGCACCAAAAACTCCTACAATGAGCAGTTCTTC. Translated: CASPDVSTKNSYNEQFF.

In this sample, this clonotype turned up a few times. This rearrangement joins TRBV20-1 to TRBJ2-4, with 7 bases lining up with TRBD2. The trim removed 2 bases at V and 13 bases at J, leaving 11 bases unmatched. Germline V CDR1 and CDR2: DFQATT, SNEGSKA (reference sequence). The CDR3 is 13 amino acids. CDR3 coding DNA: TGCAGTGCTAGACGGGGGGAGGGTAGAGAGCAGTACTTC. This sequence encodes CSARRGEGREQYF.

The gene calls are TRBV4-1 and TRBJ1-1; D possibly corresponds to TRBD1 (5 bases). The CDR3 runs 16 residues. The V gene's germline CDR1 is MGHRA and CDR2 YSYEKL. Deletions cut 0 bases from V and 0 bases from J, with 11 bases between. This chain's CDR3 is CASSQDSGTMNTEAFF. Here the CDR3 DNA reads TGCGCCAGCAGCCAAGATTCCGGGACCATGAACACTGAAGCTTTCTTT.

The rearrangement uses TRBV10-3 and TRBJ2-3; D remains unclear. There are 16 residues in the CDR3. Trimming left V 6 bases short and J 0 bases short, with 16 bases between. The germline V gene encodes CDR1 ENHRY and CDR2 SYGVKD. The chain's CDR3 is CAISRTGLPSTDTQYF. DNA of the CDR3: TGTGCCATCAGCAGAACTGGCTTGCCTAGCACAGATACGCAGTATTTT.

CDR3 in amino acids: CASSLVSLGSYEQYF. The CDR3 bases are TGTGCCAGCAGCTTAGTCAGCCTTGGATCCTACGAGCAGTACTTC. This sequence joins TRBV7-9 and TRBJ2-7; D remains unclear. Germline V lookup: CDR1 SEHNR, CDR2 FQNEAQ (reference sequence). This CDR3 has 15 residues. V shed 1 base and J shed 1 base, with 11 bases lying between them.